This TCR beta chain was retrieved from a study of CD8+CD57+ T cells in acquired aplastic anemia. The study, taken as a whole, reports: The CD8+ Simpson's diversity of patients and controls was not significantly different.

This clonotype was found a few times. The antigen remains undetermined. CD8+CD57+ cell expansion, shown by flow cytometry, had occurred in the patients selected for sequencing. Genomic DNA was employed as the template in profiling TCR beta VDJ and CDR3. MiXCR was run by TCRdb on the reads, yielding one entry per CDR3 protein. The sample yields 400,000 to 600,000 distinct CDR3 sequences, around 33% seen once. Germline lookup yields CDR1 SGHAT and CDR2 FQDESV (reference sequence). Trimming shortened V by 8 bases and J by 1 base, and 20 bases separated the two germline ends. The CDR3 is made up of 16 amino acids.

Sequencing was performed on sorted CD4+, CD8+, or CD8+CD57+ T cells (not recorded which) from PBMCs. The genes are TRBV11-1 and TRBJ1-1; no firm D call. This TCR came from a human donor with aplastic anemia. CDR3 in amino acids: CASQEGRPAGNTEAFF. Here the CDR3 DNA reads TGTGCCAGCCAGGAAGGACGGCCGGCTGGGAACACTGAAGCTTTCTTT.